One sample yielded the 24 T cell receptor beta chains listed below, sequenced in a study of T cells in Graves' hyperthyroidism and ophthalmopathy. Researchers took RNA transcripts and amplified the TCR beta CDR3 regions from them. The HTBI set primed first-round TCR CDR3 RT-PCR. TCRdb independently ran MiXCR on the multiplex PCR reads; one entry per CDR3 protein. This sample yields about 250,000 distinct CDR3 sequences, of which more than 20% are seen a single time; roughly 40% belongs to the top ten. Sample: blood. The receptor set was obtained from a woman aged 40 to 50 with Graves' ophthalmopathy.

This clonotype was seen repeatedly, ten times or more. V is TRBV30 and J is TRBJ1-2; TRBD1 agrees at 11 bases. Trimming took 5 bases from V and 5 from J; bases not matched to a gene: 4. CDR1 GTSNPN and CDR2 SVGIG come from the germline V gene (reference sequence). The CDR3 has 13 amino acids. The CDR3 nucleotides read TGTGCCTGGCGGGACAGGGGGGGGTATGGCTACACCTTC. Its translation is CAWRDRGGYGYTF.

This chain joins TRBV6-1 and TRBJ1-1; D unclear. Germline-derived CDR1 and CDR2 are MNHNS and SASEGT. This CDR3 comprises 13 residues. The V end was cut by 3 bases, the J end by 8 bases, with 13 bases between. The CDR3 DNA sequence: TGTGCCAGCAGTGATGTGACCTCCCTAGAAGCTTTCTTT. Amino acids: CASSDVTSLEAFF.

J is TRBJ2-7 and V is TRBV18; a possible D gene is TRBD2 (5 bases). CDR3 length: 13 residues. V was shortened by 3 bases and J by 3 bases, with 9 bases between the two germline ends. The V gene's germline CDR1 is KGHSH and CDR2 LQKENI. The CDR3 is CASSPAGFYEQYF. The CDR3 DNA is TGTGCCAGCTCACCCGCGGGTTTCTACGAGCAGTACTTC.

This clonotype was seen many times. The chain uses TRBV6-5 and TRBJ2-7; 9 nucleotides agree with TRBD2. V was pared by 2 bases and J by 3 bases, with 5 bases of the junction left unmatched. Per the germline V gene, CDR1 is MNHEY and CDR2 is SVGAGI. CDR3 length: 15 residues. In DNA form, the CDR3 reads TGTGCCAGCAGTTACGGCCTAGCGGGAAGCTACGAGCAGTACTTC. Its protein product is CASSYGLAGSYEQYF.

This clonotype was seen ten or more times. This chain links TRBV28 with TRBJ2-2; D is uncertain. Trimming took 2 bases from V and 4 from J, leaving 2 bases between them. There are 12 residues in the CDR3. Germline V CDR1 and CDR2: MDHEN, SYDVKM. The CDR3 sequence is CASSLATGELFF. The CDR3 coding sequence is TGTGCCAGCAGTTTAGCCACCGGGGAGCTGTTTTTT.

This clonotype was detected ten times or more. This rearrangement joins TRBV12-3 or TRBV12-4 to TRBJ1-2; D unclear. The CDR3 has 13 amino acids. V was pared by 5 bases and J by 8 bases, with 15 bases between. For the CDR3, the DNA is TGTGCCAGCAGTCCCGTGCAGGAGCGCGGCTACACCTTC. It specifies CASSPVQERGYTF.

This clonotype was counted at least ten times. The chain recombines TRBV28 with TRBJ2-4; a weak D match, TRBD1 (5 bases). The germline V and J ends were trimmed by 8 bases and 4 bases, with 21 bases remaining between them. Germline CDR1 MDHEN, CDR2 SYDVKM. This CDR3 spans 16 amino acids. DNA of the CDR3: TGTGCCAGCGCCTCCGCTGGGGCCAGTAGGAAAAACATTCAGTACTTC. This gives the protein CASASAGASRKNIQYF.

The gene calls are TRBV12-3 or TRBV12-4 and TRBJ2-5, with TRBD2 matching over 7 bases. V dropped 1 base and J dropped 5; count of bases not matched to a gene: 4. This CDR3 is built from 14 residues. The CDR3 here is CASSLVRGVETQYF. DNA for the CDR3: TGTGCCAGCAGTTTAGTTCGGGGGGTCGAGACCCAGTACTTC.

This clonotype was observed at least ten times. V is TRBV3-1 and J is TRBJ2-2, with 7 bases identical to TRBD2. The V gene's germline CDR1 is LGHDT and CDR2 YNNKEL (reference sequence). There are 16 residues in the CDR3. Trimming cost V 2 bases and J 4 bases; bases outside gene matches: 7. CDR3: CASSQSSGGFTGELFF. The CDR3 DNA follows: TGTGCCAGCAGCCAATCCTCGGGAGGCTTCACCGGGGAGCTGTTTTTT.

This clonotype showed up many times. The chain has TRBV6-5 and TRBJ2-7; D gene ambiguous. Looked up from germline, CDR1 is MNHEY and CDR2 is SVGAGI. The CDR3 is 13 amino acids. The CDR3 DNA follows: TGTGCAACCGTGGATGTGGAGTCCTACGAGCAGTACTTC. This sequence encodes CATVDVESYEQYF.

This clonotype was recorded many times. The CDR3 DNA reads TGCGCCAGCAGCCAGGGACAGGGGGCTTCACCCCTCCACTTT. It is translated as CASSQGQGASPLHF. The chain employs TRBV5-1 and TRBJ1-6, with 12 bases fitting TRBD1. This CDR3 spans 14 amino acids. Trimming at V came to 4 bases and at J to 9 bases, leaving 2 bases not matched to a gene. CDR1 and CDR2 (germline): SGHRS, YFSETQ.

The CDR3 reads CASSELRGTGDLAYEQYF. DNA of the CDR3: TGTGCCAGCAGTGAACTGCGGGGCACAGGGGATCTCGCCTACGAGCAGTACTTC. This chain joins TRBV6-1 and TRBJ2-7; a weak D match, TRBD1 (7 bases). V gave up 2 bases and J gave up 2 bases, with 22 bases separating them. Germline loops: CDR1 MNHNS, CDR2 SASEGT. CDR3 length: 18 residues.

This sequence joins TRBV6-1 and TRBJ1-2, with D unresolved. Germline CDR1 and CDR2: MNHNS and SASEGT. The CDR3 covers 13 residues. V lost 3 bases, J lost 0 bases, and 5 bases lay in between. The DNA for the CDR3 is TGTGCCAGCAGTGACCTATCTAACTATGGCTACACCTTC. It specifies CASSDLSNYGYTF.

V is TRBV6-1 and J is TRBJ1-2; D may be TRBD1 (5 bases). Germline loops: CDR1 MNHNS, CDR2 SASEGT. The CDR3 runs to 15 residues. V lost 6 bases, J lost 4 bases, and 18 bases lay in between. The CDR3 region is CASRDPGRRSYGYTF. CDR3 in DNA: TGTGCCAGCAGGGACCCAGGGCGCAGGAGCTATGGCTACACCTTC.

This clonotype was picked up many times. This rearrangement joins TRBV2 to TRBJ2-2; D might be TRBD1 or TRBD2, each matching 7 bases. The CDR3 is 15 amino acids. Looked up from germline, CDR1 is SNHLY and CDR2 is FYNNEI. V gave up 7 bases and J gave up 6 bases, with 18 bases separating them. The CDR3 spells CASKERQGGPGELFF. In nucleotides, the CDR3 is TGTGCCAGCAAGGAGAGACAGGGAGGGCCCGGGGAGCTGTTTTTT.

The chain is built from TRBV28 and TRBJ2-7; D is possibly TRBD1 (6 bases). In germline, CDR1 is MDHEN, CDR2 SYDVKM. V lost 3 bases and J 0 bases, leaving 15 bases between the germline ends. The CDR3 is 16 amino acids. The CDR3 nucleotides read TGTGCCAGCAGTTTTATATCGGACAGTTACTCCTACGAGCAGTACTTC. Residues: CASSFISDSYSYEQYF.

V is TRBV2 and J is TRBJ1-1; TRBD1 agrees at 8 bases. The germline CDR1 and CDR2 sequences are SNHLY and FYNNEI. The CDR3 is made up of 14 amino acids. Germline trimming cut 4 bases from V and 8 bases from J; bases unmatched to any gene: 9. The CDR3 region has the DNA TGTGCCAGCAGTGGCAGGGGGCGCTCAGCCGAAGCTTTCTTT. Encoded protein: CASSGRGRSAEAFF.

This clonotype was counted many times. The chain couples TRBV7-9 to TRBJ1-1; D possibly corresponds to TRBD1 (6 bases). Germline V gene sequence: CDR1 SEHNR, CDR2 FQNEAQ (reference sequence). V lost 3 bases, J lost 4 bases, and 9 bases lay in between. The CDR3 loop spans 13 amino acids. This chain's CDR3 is CASSFGRGTEAFF. The DNA of the CDR3 is TGTGCCAGCAGCTTTGGCAGGGGCACTGAAGCTTTCTTT.

The table lists this clonotype with many counts. Germline and junction disagree at one end, which may indicate a read error. The gene calls are TRBV11-2 and TRBJ2-4, with TRBD2 as a possible D gene (6 bases). From germline, CDR1 is SGHAT and CDR2 FQNNGV. CDR3 length equals 19 residues. CDR3 bases: TGTGCCAGCAGCTTAGGGAGGGCAGGGAAGAGCGAGGCCAAAAACACTCAGTACTTC. Translation: CASSLGRAGKSEAKNTQYF. The full variable domain, its missing parts supplied by reference TRBV11-2 and TRBJ2-4, is EAGVAQSPRYKIIEKRQSVAFWCNPISGHATLYWYQQILGQGPKLLIQFQNNGVVDDSQLPKDRFSAERLKGVDSTLKIQPAKLEDSAVYLCASSLGRAGKSEAKNTQYFGAGTRLSVL.

On this clonotype itself: A much larger clone differs from this one at a single base, so this may be a read error. The chain is built from TRBV20-1 and TRBJ2-7; the match to TRBD2 covers 16 bases. J was trimmed by 2 bases and V by 4 bases; bases with no gene match: 8. Germline V gene lookup returns CDR1 DFQATT and CDR2 SNEGSKA (reference sequence). The CDR3 is 17 amino acids. DNA of the CDR3: TGCAGTGCTATCGCTTGGGGACTAGCGGGAGGGCCCTACGAGCAGTACTTC. Translating it yields CSAIAWGLAGGPYEQYF.

The chain has TRBV12-3 or TRBV12-4 and TRBJ2-5; D gene unclear. The CDR3 consists of 14 residues. The germline V and J ends were trimmed by 0 bases and 0 bases, with 5 bases remaining between them. The CDR3 reads CASSLATYQETQYF. DNA of the CDR3: TGTGCCAGCAGTTTAGCCACGTACCAAGAGACCCAGTACTTC.

This chain uses TRBV7-9 with TRBJ1-5; tentative D call: TRBD1 (5 bases). The germline V gene has CDR1 SEHNR and CDR2 FQNEAQ (reference sequence). Trimming shortened V by 6 bases and J by 7 bases, and 10 bases separated the two germline ends. The CDR3 totals 12 residues. CDR3 in DNA: TGTGCCAGCAGGATAGGGGAGCAGCCCCAGCATTTT. The encoded protein is CASRIGEQPQHF. Using reference TRBV7-9 and TRBJ1-5 for the parts outside the CDR3, the full variable domain is DTGVSQNPRHKITKRGQNVTFRCDPISEHNRLYWYRQTLGQGPEFLTYFQNEAQLEKSRLLSDRFSAERPKGSFSTLEIQRTEQGDSAMYLCASRIGEQPQHFGDGTRLSIL.

This clonotype was observed at least ten times. V usage is TRBV18 and J usage is TRBJ1-1, with 9 bases matching TRBD1. Germline CDR1 and CDR2: KGHSH and LQKENI. This CDR3 region has 17 residues. Trimming removed 3 bases from V and 4 bases from J; junction bases left unmatched: 12. The CDR3 sequence is CASSPVPGQGAGTEAFF. The CDR3 DNA reads TGTGCCAGCTCACCCGTCCCGGGACAGGGTGCGGGCACTGAAGCTTTCTTT.

This clonotype was counted a single time. V gene TRBV28 combines with J gene TRBJ2-7; the match to TRBD2 covers 10 bases. The CDR3 loop spans 16 amino acids. The germline gives CDR1 MDHEN, CDR2 SYDVKM. V was clipped by 6 bases and J by 2 bases; unmatched bases: 10. The CDR3 region is CASSGSRSGRAYEQYF. DNA of the CDR3: TGTGCCAGCAGCGGCAGTCGCAGCGGGAGGGCCTACGAGCAGTACTTC. Full variable domain (remainder filled in from reference TRBV28 and TRBJ2-7): DVKVTQSSRYLVKRTGEKVFLECVQDMDHENMFWYRQDPGLGLRLIYFSYDVKMKEKGDIPEGYSVSREKKERFSLILESASTNQTSMYLCASSGSRSGRAYEQYFGPGTRLTVT.